Following are 18 T cell receptor beta chains from one sample sequenced in a study of vaccination effects on CD4 cells after COVID-19. Method: immunoSEQ multiplex PCR; TCRdb's copy keeps in-frame clones and lacks some. The table records tens of thousands of clones, around 72% of them present only once. Within the ViraFEST assay, antigen-specific CD4+ T cells underwent expansion with viral peptide pools prior to sequencing. CD4+ T cells were isolated after 10 days of culture. Vaccinees lacked prior SARS-CoV-2 infection and tested negative for nucleocapsid antibodies. Antigens of these TCRs are unknown. This specimen consisted of CD4+ T cells from PBMCs cultured with HCoV-NL63 spike peptides, obtained before COVID-19 vaccination. The receptors come from a human donor who received a COVID-19 vaccine.

V usage is TRBV19 and J usage is TRBJ2-7; 8 bases match TRBD1. The CDR3 has 13 residues. Germline assignment: CDR1 LNHDA and CDR2 SQIVND (reference sequence). The V segment lost 7 bases and the J segment 5 bases; nucleotides outside the gene matches: 7. This CDR3 is CASIRSGGDEQYF. In DNA, the CDR3 is TGTGCCAGTATCAGGTCAGGGGGCGACGAGCAGTACTTC. Based on the CDR3 plus reference TRBV19 and TRBJ2-7, the full variable domain is DGGITQSPKYLFRKEGQNVTLSCEQNLNHDAMYWYRQDPGQGLRLIYYSQIVNDFQKGDIAEGYSVSREKKESFPLTVTSAQKNPTAFYLCASIRSGGDEQYFGPGTRLTVT.

This sequence joins TRBV27 and TRBJ2-7; 8 bases agree with TRBD1. CDR3 length: 15 amino acids. After removal of 3 bases from V and 1 base from J, the junction contained 5 bases not matched to a gene. The germline CDR1 and CDR2 sequences are MNHEY and SMNVEV (reference sequence). CDR3 bases: TGTGCCAGCAGTTTCTCCGGGACAGGTTCCTACGAGCAGTACTTC. Its protein product is CASSFSGTGSYEQYF.

The chain links TRBV4-1 to TRBJ1-6; D is perhaps TRBD1 (5 bases). The germline V and J ends were trimmed by 3 bases and 6 bases, with 15 bases remaining between them. CDR1 is MGHRA and CDR2 is YSYEKL in the germline V gene. This CDR3 region has 16 residues. CDR3 amino acids: CASSQSRGFGNSPLHF. For the CDR3, the DNA is TGCGCCAGCAGCCAGTCGAGGGGATTCGGTAATTCACCCCTCCACTTT.

This clone has just a few counts. The CDR3 protein is CASSSEAVLGGELFF. The DNA of the CDR3 is TGTGCCAGTAGTAGCGAAGCGGTGCTCGGCGGGGAGCTGTTTTTT. The gene calls are TRBV19 and TRBJ2-2, with a weak D call TRBD2 (5 bases). Deletions cut 4 bases from V and 7 bases from J, with 16 bases between. This CDR3 region has 15 residues. Per the germline V gene, CDR1 is LNHDA and CDR2 is SQIVND (reference sequence).

The gene calls are TRBV5-1 and TRBJ1-1; no definite D call. Looked up from germline, CDR1 is SGHRS and CDR2 is YFSETQ. V shed 7 bases and J shed 3 bases, with 16 bases lying between them. The CDR3 contains 14 residues. CDR3 nucleotide sequence: TGCGCCAGCTCGAATCGGGCAAGGGACACTGAAGCTTTCTTT. This translates into CASSNRARDTEAFF.

This clone was seen a handful of times. This rearrangement joins TRBV5-1 to TRBJ2-7; 9 bases align to TRBD1. This CDR3 contains 16 residues. CDR1 SGHRS and CDR2 YFSETQ come from the germline V gene. V trimming: 4 bases; J trimming: 6 bases; junction bases outside the gene matches: 14. In DNA form, the CDR3 reads TGCGCCAGCAGCCCGGGGCCGGGACAGGGCTTTTTCGAGCAGTACTTC. Its translation: CASSPGPGQGFFEQYF.

The V and J genes are TRBV27 and TRBJ1-2; TRBD1 is a possible D gene (5 bases). V dropped 7 bases and J dropped 0 bases, with 15 bases sitting between them. This CDR3 comprises 15 residues. Germline values: CDR1 MNHEY, CDR2 SMNVEV (reference sequence). The CDR3 reads CASISTDRPNYGYTF. In nucleotides, the CDR3 is TGTGCCAGCATATCTACCGACAGACCTAACTATGGCTACACCTTC.

Written as DNA, the CDR3 is TGTGCCAGCAGTTATCTTACAGGGGTACCCTCCGAGCAGTACTTC. Translation gives CASSYLTGVPSEQYF. This sequence joins TRBV6-5 and TRBJ2-7; 7 nucleotides agree with TRBD1. From germline, CDR1 is MNHEY and CDR2 SVGAGI. CDR3 length: 15 amino acids. The V segment lost 3 bases and the J segment 6 bases; nucleotides outside the gene matches: 11.

The chain couples TRBV10-3 to TRBJ1-5; D possibly corresponds to TRBD1 (5 bases). V dropped 0 bases and J dropped 7 bases, with 13 bases sitting between them. The CDR3 covers 15 residues. Germline V gene lookup returns CDR1 ENHRY and CDR2 SYGVKD. CDR3 protein: CAISESKGGDQPQHF. For the CDR3, the DNA is TGTGCCATCAGTGAGTCGAAGGGTGGGGACCAGCCCCAGCATTTT.

V and J are TRBV5-1 and TRBJ2-5; tentatively, D is TRBD2 (6 bases). V was pared by 3 bases and J by 4 bases, with 13 bases between. Germline CDR1 and CDR2: SGHRS and YFSETQ. This CDR3 has 14 amino acids. CDR3 nucleotide sequence: TGCGCCAGCAGCTGGGGAGGAGGGTCAGAGACCCAGTACTTC. Protein product: CASSWGGGSETQYF.

The V and J genes are TRBV6-1 and TRBJ2-1; D not resolved. CDR3 size: 15 residues. CDR1 and CDR2 (germline): MNHNS, SASEGT. The V gene lost 2 bases and the J gene lost 4 bases, with 12 bases spanning the gap. For the CDR3, the DNA is TGTGCCAGCAGTGAACTGCGACAAAGTTACAATGAGCAGTTCTTC. It is translated as CASSELRQSYNEQFF.

V gene TRBV2 combines with J gene TRBJ1-3, with a possible D match to TRBD1 (6 bases). The V and J ends lost 6 bases and 3 bases respectively, with 9 bases between them. The CDR3 runs 13 residues. Germline V lookup: CDR1 SNHLY, CDR2 FYNNEI. The CDR3 spells CASSGQNGNTIYF. The CDR3 DNA is TGTGCCAGCAGCGGACAGAATGGAAACACCATATATTTT.

The chain links TRBV6-1 to TRBJ2-1; 12 nucleotides line up with TRBD2. Germline V gene data show CDR1 as MNHNS and CDR2 as SASEGT. This CDR3 is built from 17 residues. After removal of 0 bases from V and 6 bases from J, the junction contained 6 bases not matched to a gene. CDR3: CASSEAALAGGTNEQFF. As DNA, the CDR3 is TGTGCCAGCAGTGAAGCGGCCCTAGCGGGGGGGACCAATGAGCAGTTCTTC.

J is TRBJ2-5 and V is TRBV5-1; TRBD2 matches at 9 bases. In germline, CDR1 is SGHRS, CDR2 YFSETQ. J gave up 3 bases and V 4 bases, and 4 bases lay outside the gene matches. CDR3 length: 14 residues. CDR3 in amino acids: CASSPTSGKETQYF. CDR3 in DNA: TGCGCCAGCAGCCCGACTAGCGGTAAAGAGACCCAGTACTTC. Full variable domain (rest looked up from reference TRBV5-1 and TRBJ2-5): KAGVTQTPRYLIKTRGQQVTLSCSPISGHRSVSWYQQTPGQGLQFLFEYFSETQRNKGNFPGRFSGRQFSNSRSEMNVSTLELGDSALYLCASSPTSGKETQYFGPGTRLLVL.

The DNA of the CDR3 is TGTGCCAGTAGCAGCCGGGACAGAGAAGAGACCCAGTACTTC. Translating it yields CASSSRDREETQYF. V gene TRBV19 combines with J gene TRBJ2-5, with 7 bases matching TRBD1. Trimming removed 6 bases from V and 3 bases from J; junction bases left unmatched: 7. The CDR3 contains 14 residues. Germline CDR1 is LNHDA and CDR2 is SQIVND (reference sequence).

This clone came up a few times. This chain connects TRBV9 to TRBJ1-2, with D possibly TRBD1 on 6 matching bases. Trimming removed 0 bases from V and 8 bases from J, with 11 bases in between. The CDR3 loop spans 13 amino acids. The germline V gene has CDR1 SGDLS and CDR2 YYNGEE. The CDR3 loop reads CASSVGAGEGYTF. The CDR3 DNA reads as TGTGCCAGCAGCGTAGGGGCAGGGGAAGGCTACACCTTC.

The genes are TRBV7-9 and TRBJ1-2; possibly TRBD1 for D (5 bases). There are 16 residues in the CDR3. The germline V and J ends were trimmed by 5 bases and 0 bases, with 16 bases remaining between them. Germline V gives CDR1 SEHNR, CDR2 FQNEAQ (reference sequence). The CDR3 loop is CASSALGRQTNYGYTF. Written as DNA, the CDR3 is TGTGCCAGCAGCGCACTAGGACGACAGACTAACTATGGCTACACCTTC.

The rearrangement joins TRBV6-5 to TRBJ1-4; D might be TRBD1 (6 bases). V shed 5 bases and J shed 7 bases, with 14 bases lying between them. The CDR3 is made up of 14 amino acids. The V gene's germline CDR1 is MNHEY and CDR2 SVGAGI. The CDR3: CASSPRKDSEKLFF. CDR3 DNA sequence: TGTGCCAGCAGTCCAAGAAAGGACAGTGAAAAACTGTTTTTT.